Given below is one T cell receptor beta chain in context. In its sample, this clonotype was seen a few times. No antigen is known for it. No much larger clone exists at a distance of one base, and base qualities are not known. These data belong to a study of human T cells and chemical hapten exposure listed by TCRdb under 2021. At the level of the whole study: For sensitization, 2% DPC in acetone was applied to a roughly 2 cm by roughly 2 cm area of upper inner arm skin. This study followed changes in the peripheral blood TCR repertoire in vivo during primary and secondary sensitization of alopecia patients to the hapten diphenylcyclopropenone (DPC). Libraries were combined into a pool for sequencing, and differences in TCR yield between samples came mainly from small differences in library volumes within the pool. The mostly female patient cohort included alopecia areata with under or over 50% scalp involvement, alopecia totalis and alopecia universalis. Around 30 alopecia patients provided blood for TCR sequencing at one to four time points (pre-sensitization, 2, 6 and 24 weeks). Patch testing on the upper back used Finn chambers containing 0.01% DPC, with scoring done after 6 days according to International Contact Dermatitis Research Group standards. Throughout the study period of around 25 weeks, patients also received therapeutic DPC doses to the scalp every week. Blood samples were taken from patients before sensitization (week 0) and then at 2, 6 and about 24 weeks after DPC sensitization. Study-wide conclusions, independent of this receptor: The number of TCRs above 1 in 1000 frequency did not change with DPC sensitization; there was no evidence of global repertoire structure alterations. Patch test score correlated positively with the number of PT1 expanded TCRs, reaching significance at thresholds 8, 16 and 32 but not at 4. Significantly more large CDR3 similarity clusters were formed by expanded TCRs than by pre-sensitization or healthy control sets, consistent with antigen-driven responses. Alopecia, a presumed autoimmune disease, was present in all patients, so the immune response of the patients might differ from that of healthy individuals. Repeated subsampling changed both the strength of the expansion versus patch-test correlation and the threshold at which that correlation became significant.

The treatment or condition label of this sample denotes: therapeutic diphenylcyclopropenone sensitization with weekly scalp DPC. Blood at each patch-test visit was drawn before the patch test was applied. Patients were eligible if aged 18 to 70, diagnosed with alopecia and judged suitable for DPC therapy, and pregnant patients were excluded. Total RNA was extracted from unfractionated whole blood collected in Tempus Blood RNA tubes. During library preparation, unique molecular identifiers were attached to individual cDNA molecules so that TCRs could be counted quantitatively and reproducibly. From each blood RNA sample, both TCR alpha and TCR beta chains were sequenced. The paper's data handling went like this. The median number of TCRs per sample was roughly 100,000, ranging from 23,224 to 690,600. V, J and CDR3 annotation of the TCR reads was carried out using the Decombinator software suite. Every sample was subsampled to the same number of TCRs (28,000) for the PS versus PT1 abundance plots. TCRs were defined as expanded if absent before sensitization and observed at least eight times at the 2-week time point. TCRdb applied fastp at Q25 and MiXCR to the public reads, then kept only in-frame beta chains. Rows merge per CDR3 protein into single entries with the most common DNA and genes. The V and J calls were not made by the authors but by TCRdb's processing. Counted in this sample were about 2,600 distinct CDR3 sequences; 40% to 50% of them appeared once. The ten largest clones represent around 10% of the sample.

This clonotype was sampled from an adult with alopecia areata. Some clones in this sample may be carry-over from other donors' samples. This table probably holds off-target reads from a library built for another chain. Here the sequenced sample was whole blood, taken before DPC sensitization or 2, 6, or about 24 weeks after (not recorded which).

The bases are TGTGCCAGCAGTTTCGGCGGACTCTCTGGGGCCAACGTCCTGACTTTC. This yields the protein CASSFGGLSGANVLTF. The chain was built from TRBV28 and TRBJ2-6, and perhaps TRBD2 as D gene, on 5 matching bases. V gives up 3 bases and J gives up 0 bases, and the segment between their germline ends measures 9 bases. For CDR1 and CDR2, the germline V gene lists MDHEN and SYDVKM. The cysteine opens and the phenylalanine closes a CDR3 of 16 amino acids. The retained sequence is limited to the CDR3, 48 bases, with the frame set at the first base.